Given below is one T cell receptor (beta chain) in context. The source of the sample is a study of blood T cell repertoires in COVID-19. Assay: immunoSEQ multiplex PCR; the TCRdb copy retains only in-frame clones and omits some. The profile shows 400,000 or so clones, 80% to 90% of them singletons. Enrolled through a virtual design, the participants were between roughly 18 and 90 years of age and came from roughly 22 US areas. Allocation to cohorts depended on clinical history reported by the participants. Resolution of symptoms, clearance, or two negative PCRs was present in recovered Cohort 3 donors. V shed 5 bases and J 4 bases; nucleotides not matched to a gene: 12. The CDR3 loop spans 16 amino acids. In germline, CDR1 is SGHTA, CDR2 FQGNSA.

This sequence was found in a man aged 30-40 years who had recovered from COVID-19. Sequencing used PBMCs or T cells enriched from blood (not recorded which). This sequence joins TRBV7-2 and TRBJ2-7; 9 bases align to TRBD1. The CDR3 DNA sequence: TGTGCCAGCAGCCCCACGGCAACAGGGGGCTTTTACGAGCAGTACTTC. Translation gives CASSPTATGGFYEQYF.